These T cell receptor beta chains were read from a single sample in a study of OX40 agonist ivuxolimab in advanced cancers. TCRdb keeps only in-frame clones here, not all; method: immunoSEQ multiplex PCR. Seen here are roughly 90,000 clones, roughly 92% observed once, and the top ten hold approximately 2.4%. Here the sequenced sample was CD4+ or CD8+ T cells sorted from blood, taken in a trial of the OX40 agonist ivuxolimab. The source is an adult with an advanced solid tumor such as melanoma, head and neck, liver or kidney cancer. The CDR3 runs from the conserved cysteine through the conserved F or W. D genes are given only for firm matches. Rows give clone size only sometimes, using once, few, many, or a class for an expanded clone.

d_gene: TRBD2
abundance: .
j_gene: TRBJ2-7
v_gene: TRBV11-2
CDR3aa: CASSLVGGGYEQYF
CDR3nt: TGTGCCAGCAGCTTAGTTGGGGGGGGCTACGAGCAGTACTTC

d_gene: .
abundance: .
j_gene: TRBJ2-2
v_gene: TRBV7-2
CDR3aa: CASSLESWEGTNTGELFF
CDR3nt: TGTGCCAGCAGCTTAGAAAGCTGGGAAGGCACAAACACCGGGGAGCTGTTTTTT

d_gene: TRBD1
abundance: .
j_gene: TRBJ2-1
v_gene: TRBV9
CDR3aa: CASSTPGQGSYNEQFF
CDR3nt: TGTGCCAGCAGCACCCCGGGACAGGGCTCCTACAATGAGCAGTTCTTC

d_gene: .
abundance: .
j_gene: TRBJ2-7
v_gene: TRBV11-2
CDR3aa: CASSFALGGPNEQYF
CDR3nt: TGTGCCAGCAGCTTCGCCCTGGGGGGGCCGAACGAGCAGTACTTC

d_gene: TRBD2
abundance: .
j_gene: TRBJ2-3
v_gene: TRBV19
CDR3aa: CASSMDSGSPDTQYF
CDR3nt: TGTGCCAGTAGTATGGATAGCGGGAGCCCAGATACGCAGTATTTT

d_gene: TRBD1
abundance: .
j_gene: TRBJ2-7
v_gene: TRBV19
CDR3aa: CASSDRGETYEQYF
CDR3nt: TGTGCCAGTTCTGACAGGGGTGAAACCTACGAGCAGTACTTC

d_gene: .
abundance: .
j_gene: TRBJ1-1
v_gene: TRBV4-1
CDR3aa: CASSQRGMNTEAFF
CDR3nt: TGCGCCAGCAGCCAAAGGGGGATGAACACTGAAGCTTTCTTT

d_gene: .
abundance: .
j_gene: TRBJ2-7
v_gene: TRBV10-2
CDR3aa: CASAIAESYEQYF
CDR3nt: TGCGCCAGCGCAATAGCGGAATCCTACGAGCAGTACTTC

d_gene: TRBD1
abundance: .
j_gene: TRBJ1-5
v_gene: TRBV5-8
CDR3aa: CASSSGTGYQPQHF
CDR3nt: TGTGCCAGCAGCTCCGGGACAGGGTATCAGCCCCAGCATTTT

d_gene: TRBD1
abundance: once
j_gene: TRBJ1-3
v_gene: TRBV5-4
CDR3aa: CASSLGTGTGNTIYF
CDR3nt: TGTGCCAGCAGCTTGGGGACAGGGACTGGAAACACCATATATTTT

d_gene: TRBD2
abundance: once
j_gene: TRBJ2-1
v_gene: TRBV10-3
CDR3aa: CAIGGTSGGAYNEQFF
CDR3nt: TGTGCCATCGGTGGGACTAGCGGGGGGGCCTACAATGAGCAGTTCTTC

d_gene: .
abundance: .
j_gene: TRBJ2-1
v_gene: TRBV7-3
CDR3aa: CASSPEGFNEQFF
CDR3nt: TGTGCCAGCAGCCCAGAAGGGTTCAATGAGCAGTTCTTC

d_gene: TRBD1
abundance: .
j_gene: TRBJ2-4
v_gene: TRBV28
CDR3aa: CASRLPGQGTKNIQYF
CDR3nt: TGTGCCAGCAGACTCCCCGGACAGGGAACCAAAAACATTCAGTACTTC

d_gene: .
abundance: .
j_gene: TRBJ1-5
v_gene: TRBV5-5
CDR3aa: CASSSRQSNQPQHF
CDR3nt: TGTGCCAGCAGCTCGAGACAGAGCAATCAGCCCCAGCATTTT

d_gene: .
abundance: .
j_gene: TRBJ2-7
v_gene: TRBV29-1
CDR3aa: CSVEVGNEQYF
CDR3nt: TGCAGCGTTGAGGTGGGGAATGAGCAGTACTTC

d_gene: TRBD1
abundance: .
j_gene: TRBJ2-7
v_gene: TRBV6-6
CDR3aa: CASSYPGQGREQYF
CDR3nt: TGTGCCAGCAGTTACCCCGGACAGGGTCGCGAGCAGTACTTC

d_gene: .
abundance: once
j_gene: TRBJ2-2
v_gene: TRBV27
CDR3aa: CASSLTYTGELFF
CDR3nt: TGTGCCAGCAGTTTGACGTACACCGGGGAGCTGTTTTTT

d_gene: .
abundance: .
j_gene: TRBJ1-3
v_gene: TRBV27
CDR3aa: CASSPGGRNSGNTIYF
CDR3nt: TGTGCCAGCAGTCCGGGGGGACGGAACTCTGGAAACACCATATATTTT

d_gene: .
abundance: .
j_gene: TRBJ1-1
v_gene: TRBV19
CDR3aa: CASSIAGGGNTEAFF
CDR3nt: TGTGCCAGTAGTATAGCCGGGGGCGGGAACACTGAAGCTTTCTTT

d_gene: .
abundance: .
j_gene: TRBJ1-5
v_gene: TRBV5-6
CDR3aa: CASSLGTYSNQPQHF
CDR3nt: TGTGCCAGCAGCTTGGGGACCTATAGCAATCAGCCCCAGCATTTT

d_gene: .
abundance: .
j_gene: TRBJ2-5
v_gene: TRBV27
CDR3aa: CASSPLGAQETQYF
CDR3nt: TGTGCCAGCAGCCCGTTAGGGGCACAAGAGACCCAGTACTTC

d_gene: .
abundance: few
j_gene: TRBJ2-3
v_gene: TRBV6-5
CDR3aa: CASSQGPTRTDTQYF
CDR3nt: TGTGCCAGCAGCCAGGGCCCCACACGGACAGATACGCAGTATTTT

d_gene: TRBD2
abundance: .
j_gene: TRBJ2-1
v_gene: TRBV7-2
CDR3aa: CASSLTSPYNEQFF
CDR3nt: TGTGCCAGCAGCTTGACTAGCCCGTACAATGAGCAGTTCTTC

d_gene: TRBD1
abundance: once
j_gene: TRBJ2-7
v_gene: TRBV18
CDR3aa: CASSSRDRGTYEQYF
CDR3nt: TGTGCCAGCTCATCCCGGGACAGGGGGACCTACGAGCAGTACTTC

d_gene: .
abundance: once
j_gene: TRBJ2-3
v_gene: TRBV5-1
CDR3aa: CASSLFRTDITDTQYF
CDR3nt: TGCGCCAGCAGCTTGTTCAGGACTGATATCACAGATACGCAGTATTTT

d_gene: .
abundance: .
j_gene: TRBJ1-3
v_gene: TRBV7-9
CDR3aa: CASNSLGGEHRNTIYF
CDR3nt: TGTGCCAGCAATTCCCTCGGGGGGGAGCATAGAAACACCATATATTTT

d_gene: .
abundance: .
j_gene: TRBJ2-1
v_gene: TRBV27
CDR3aa: CASSFQGSYNEQFF
CDR3nt: TGTGCCAGCAGTTTCCAGGGCTCCTACAATGAGCAGTTCTTC

d_gene: .
abundance: .
j_gene: TRBJ1-2
v_gene: TRBV7-9
CDR3aa: CASSLVGSGDGYTF
CDR3nt: TGTGCCAGCAGCTTAGTGGGTTCAGGGGATGGCTACACCTTC

d_gene: .
abundance: few
j_gene: TRBJ1-2
v_gene: TRBV27
CDR3aa: CASSPDLYGYTF
CDR3nt: TGTGCCAGCAGTCCTGACCTCTATGGCTACACCTTC

d_gene: TRBD1
abundance: .
j_gene: TRBJ1-2
v_gene: TRBV6-1
CDR3aa: CASSEGGRGPESPNYGYTF
CDR3nt: TGTGCCAGCAGTGAAGGGGGCAGGGGGCCTGAGTCTCCTAACTATGGCTACACCTTC

d_gene: .
abundance: .
j_gene: TRBJ2-1
v_gene: TRBV27
CDR3aa: CASSLSSMGSYNEQFF
CDR3nt: TGTGCCAGCAGTTTATCGTCTATGGGCTCCTACAATGAGCAGTTCTTC

d_gene: TRBD1
abundance: .
j_gene: TRBJ2-7
v_gene: TRBV27
CDR3aa: CASSPGDRASYEQYF
CDR3nt: TGTGCCAGCAGTCCCGGGGACAGGGCCTCCTACGAGCAGTACTTC

d_gene: .
abundance: .
j_gene: TRBJ2-7
v_gene: TRBV6-5
CDR3aa: CASSYVGAGEQYF
CDR3nt: TGTGCCAGCAGTTACGTCGGGGCAGGAGAGCAGTACTTC

d_gene: TRBD1
abundance: .
j_gene: TRBJ2-3
v_gene: TRBV19
CDR3aa: CASSIATGPDTQYF
CDR3nt: TGTGCCAGTAGTATAGCGACAGGGCCAGATACGCAGTATTTT

d_gene: .
abundance: .
j_gene: TRBJ2-1
v_gene: TRBV27
CDR3aa: CASRTQENSYNEQFF
CDR3nt: TGTGCCAGCAGAACACAGGAGAACTCCTACAATGAGCAGTTCTTC

d_gene: TRBD2
abundance: .
j_gene: TRBJ2-3
v_gene: TRBV27
CDR3aa: CASSLLPGLESDTQYF
CDR3nt: TGTGCCAGCAGTTTACTACCGGGACTAGAATCGGATACGCAGTATTTT

d_gene: .
abundance: .
j_gene: TRBJ2-1
v_gene: TRBV19
CDR3aa: CASSIGAPYNEQFF
CDR3nt: TGTGCCAGTAGTATAGGGGCCCCCTACAATGAGCAGTTCTTC

d_gene: .
abundance: .
j_gene: TRBJ1-4
v_gene: TRBV2
CDR3aa: CASRAPEGFPNEKLFF
CDR3nt: TGTGCCAGCAGGGCCCCCGAAGGGTTCCCTAATGAAAAACTGTTTTTT

d_gene: TRBD1
abundance: .
j_gene: TRBJ1-1
v_gene: TRBV4-1
CDR3aa: CASSHMRDRGVHAEAFF
CDR3nt: TGCGCCAGCAGCCACATGCGGGACAGGGGCGTCCATGCTGAAGCTTTCTTT

d_gene: .
abundance: .
j_gene: TRBJ2-3
v_gene: TRBV7-6
CDR3aa: CASSLGTGTDTQYF
CDR3nt: TGTGCCAGCAGCTTAGGCACGGGCACAGATACGCAGTATTTT

d_gene: .
abundance: .
j_gene: TRBJ2-3
v_gene: TRBV12-5
CDR3aa: CASGLPLADTQYF
CDR3nt: TGTGCTAGTGGTTTGCCTCTAGCGGATACGCAGTATTTT

d_gene: TRBD2
abundance: .
j_gene: TRBJ2-7
v_gene: TRBV4-1
CDR3aa: CASSQLSGSSYEQYF
CDR3nt: TGCGCCAGCAGCCAACTTAGCGGGAGCTCCTACGAGCAGTACTTC

d_gene: TRBD1
abundance: once
j_gene: TRBJ1-5
v_gene: TRBV11-2
CDR3aa: CASSLGMGGTVLNQPQHF
CDR3nt: TGTGCCAGCAGCTTAGGTATGGGCGGGACAGTTCTCAATCAGCCCCAGCATTTT

d_gene: TRBD1
abundance: .
j_gene: TRBJ2-2
v_gene: TRBV6-5
CDR3aa: CASSYSWDRDTGELFF
CDR3nt: TGTGCCAGCAGTTACTCATGGGACAGAGACACCGGGGAGCTGTTTTTT

d_gene: .
abundance: .
j_gene: TRBJ1-1
v_gene: TRBV9
CDR3aa: CASSAGTLARTEAFF
CDR3nt: TGTGCCAGCAGCGCCGGGACCTTGGCGCGGACTGAAGCTTTCTTT

d_gene: .
abundance: .
j_gene: TRBJ1-2
v_gene: TRBV27
CDR3aa: CASSSNPFGDGYTF
CDR3nt: TGTGCCAGCAGTTCTAACCCCTTTGGGGATGGCTACACCTTC

d_gene: TRBD2
abundance: .
j_gene: TRBJ2-7
v_gene: TRBV29-1
CDR3aa: CSVEKRESSYEQYF
CDR3nt: TGCAGCGTTGAGAAGCGGGAGAGCTCCTACGAGCAGTACTTC

d_gene: .
abundance: .
j_gene: TRBJ1-1
v_gene: TRBV27
CDR3aa: CASSLSGVKWAEAFF
CDR3nt: TGTGCCAGCAGTTTATCAGGGGTTAAGTGGGCTGAAGCTTTCTTT

d_gene: TRBD1
abundance: .
j_gene: TRBJ2-7
v_gene: TRBV5-4
CDR3aa: CASSLGQGAYEQYF
CDR3nt: TGTGCCAGCAGCTTAGGACAGGGGGCCTACGAGCAGTACTTC

d_gene: TRBD1
abundance: .
j_gene: TRBJ2-7
v_gene: TRBV27
CDR3aa: CATRGTLGYEQYF
CDR3nt: TGTGCCACCAGGGGGACATTAGGCTACGAGCAGTACTTC

d_gene: .
abundance: .
j_gene: TRBJ2-7
v_gene: TRBV19
CDR3aa: CASSIRTGYEQYF
CDR3nt: TGTGCCAGTAGTATACGGACTGGATACGAGCAGTACTTC

d_gene: .
abundance: .
j_gene: TRBJ2-5
v_gene: TRBV6-5
CDR3aa: CASSYLSGLGGTQYF
CDR3nt: TGTGCCAGCAGTTATTTGTCAGGGTTGGGAGGGACCCAGTACTTC

d_gene: .
abundance: few
j_gene: TRBJ1-1
v_gene: TRBV2
CDR3aa: CASSVDRPNTEAFF
CDR3nt: TGTGCCAGCAGTGTTGACAGACCGAACACTGAAGCTTTCTTT

d_gene: TRBD1
abundance: .
j_gene: TRBJ1-1
v_gene: TRBV9
CDR3aa: CASSVGADRGPLINTEAFF
CDR3nt: TGTGCCAGCAGCGTAGGTGCGGACAGGGGACCCTTAATTAACACTGAAGCTTTCTTT

d_gene: TRBD2
abundance: .
j_gene: TRBJ2-1
v_gene: TRBV11-2
CDR3aa: CASSLETSGYNEQFF
CDR3nt: TGTGCCAGCAGCTTAGAGACTAGCGGGTACAATGAGCAGTTCTTC

d_gene: TRBD1
abundance: .
j_gene: TRBJ2-6
v_gene: TRBV5-4
CDR3aa: CASSRGTASSGANVLTF
CDR3nt: TGTGCCAGCAGTAGGGGGACAGCTTCCTCTGGGGCCAACGTCCTGACTTTC

d_gene: .
abundance: .
j_gene: TRBJ2-3
v_gene: TRBV10-1
CDR3aa: CASSDFQASSTDTQYF
CDR3nt: TGCGCCAGCAGTGATTTCCAGGCCTCTAGCACAGATACGCAGTATTTT

d_gene: .
abundance: once
j_gene: TRBJ2-4
v_gene: TRBV19
CDR3aa: CASKEGSNIQYF
CDR3nt: TGTGCCAGTAAAGAGGGTTCGAACATTCAGTACTTC